The 21 T cell receptor beta chains listed next were all sequenced from one sample in a study of cytomegalovirus exposure and HLA in healthy donors. Use of 60 Vbeta and 13 Jbeta primers characterized the PCR. Produced via immunoSEQ multiplex PCR; TCRdb's table is partial and in-frame only. Of roughly 100,000 clones listed, 60% to 80% are singletons. What was sequenced was PBMCs. The receptor source for this set is a woman between 40 and 50 years old in good health and CMV-seropositive.

The chain is built from TRBV10-3 and TRBJ2-2; D remains unclear. Germline V gives CDR1 ENHRY, CDR2 SYGVKD. The CDR3 has 13 amino acids. The V gene lost 8 bases and the J gene lost 4 bases, with 11 bases spanning the gap. DNA for the CDR3: TGTGCCATCTCTGGCCCCCGCACCGGGGAGCTGTTTTTT. Translating it yields CAISGPRTGELFF.

V and J are TRBV11-2 and TRBJ1-4; 9 nucleotides agree with TRBD1. Germline CDR1 is SGHAT and CDR2 is FQNNGV. The V and J ends lost 4 bases and 6 bases, in that order; junction bases with no gene match: 3. This CDR3 contains 14 residues. In DNA, the CDR3 is TGTGCCAGCAGCTACCGGGACAGGGATGAAAAACTGTTTTTT. Translating it yields CASSYRDRDEKLFF.

CDR3: CASSERSGARTDTQYF. In DNA form, the CDR3 reads TGTGCCAGCAGTGAACGGAGCGGGGCCCGGACAGATACGCAGTATTTT. The genes are TRBV25-1 and TRBJ2-3; TRBD2 aligns across 7 bases. Trimming took 2 bases from V and 3 from J; bases not matched to a gene: 8. The CDR3 runs 16 residues. Per germline, CDR1 MGHDK and CDR2 SYGVNS.

This clone has more than one count but fewer than ten. This chain links TRBV5-6 with TRBJ1-6; possible D gene TRBD1, 5 bases. The CDR3 is 15 amino acids. The germline gives CDR1 SGHDT, CDR2 YYEEEE. V lost 4 bases and J lost 6, with 14 bases in between. In nucleotides, the CDR3 is TGTGCCAGCAGCCTGCCGGGGGAAACTAATTCACCCCTCCACTTT. This sequence encodes CASSLPGETNSPLHF. Full variable domain (remainder filled in from reference TRBV5-6 and TRBJ1-6): DAGVTQSPTHLIKTRGQQVTLRCSPKSGHDTVSWYQQALGQGPQFIFQYYEEEERQRGNFPDRFSGHQFPNYSSELNVNALLLGDSALYLCASSLPGETNSPLHFGNGTRLTVT.

V is TRBV2 and J is TRBJ2-3; 11 bases are a match to TRBD2. J gave up 4 bases and V 6 bases, and 6 bases lay outside the gene matches. The CDR3 consists of 15 residues. The V gene's germline CDR1 is SNHLY and CDR2 FYNNEI. For the CDR3, the DNA is TGTGCCAGCAGATCCACTAGCGGGGGCGCAGATACGCAGTATTTT. Translating it yields CASRSTSGGADTQYF.

About this clone: The same CDR3 can be traced to other DNA sequences in this sample. The CDR3 spells CASSLVGTGVYGYTF. The CDR3 DNA reads as TGTGCCAGCAGCTTGGTCGGGACAGGCGTTTATGGCTACACCTTC. The chain employs TRBV5-4 and TRBJ1-2; TRBD1 matches 8 bases. Trimming took 0 bases from V and 5 from J; bases not matched to a gene: 6. This CDR3 is 15 amino acids long. CDR1 SGHNT and CDR2 YYREEE come from the germline V gene (reference sequence). Filled out from reference TRBV5-4 and TRBJ1-2, the complete variable domain reads ETGVTQSPTHLIKTRGQQVTLRCSSQSGHNTVSWYQQALGQGPQFIFQYYREEENGRGNFPPRFSGLQFPNYSSELNVNALELDDSALYLCASSLVGTGVYGYTFGSGTRLTVV.

This clone was seen only once. The CDR3 sequence: CASSLTREPNTGELFF. As DNA, the CDR3 is TGTGCCAGCAGTTTGACTCGGGAACCGAACACCGGGGAGCTGTTTTTT. The chain uses TRBV27 and TRBJ2-2, with TRBD2 as a possible D gene (5 bases). CDR1 MNHEY and CDR2 SMNVEV come from the germline V gene (reference sequence). Trimming shortened V by 3 bases and J by 0 bases, and 11 bases separated the two germline ends. The CDR3 runs to 16 residues.

Worth noting for this clone: Relative to the germline gene, one junction end is altered; a read error may explain this. The gene calls are TRBV7-9 and TRBJ2-7, with D perhaps matching TRBD1 (5 bases). This CDR3 has 14 residues. CDR1 and CDR2 from the germline V gene are SEHNR and FQNEAQ (reference sequence). CDR3 DNA: TGTTCCAGCAGCTTCGCAGGGCACTCCTACGAGCAGTACTTC. It translates to CSSSFAGHSYEQYF.

This rearrangement joins TRBV4-1 to TRBJ2-3; possibly TRBD1 for D (6 bases). V was pared by 4 bases and J by 5 bases, with 10 bases between. Germline lookup yields CDR1 MGHRA and CDR2 YSYEKL. The CDR3 loop spans 13 amino acids. The CDR3 loop is CASSPMDRDTQYF. CDR3 nucleotide sequence: TGCGCCAGCAGCCCTATGGACAGAGATACGCAGTATTTT.

The rearrangement uses TRBV7-6 and TRBJ2-1, with D possibly matching TRBD1 (6 bases). The CDR3 consists of 16 residues. In germline, CDR1 is SGHVS, CDR2 FNYEAQ. V lost 1 base, J lost 3 bases, and 13 bases lay in between. The CDR3 loop is CASSLEGAQGYNEQFF. The CDR3 DNA reads as TGTGCCAGCAGCTTAGAGGGCGCACAGGGCTACAATGAGCAGTTCTTC. Filled out from reference TRBV7-6 and TRBJ2-1, the complete variable domain reads GAGVSQSPRYKVTKRGQDVALRCDPISGHVSLYWYRQALGQGPEFLTYFNYEAQQDKSGLPNDRFSAERPEGSISTLTIQRTEQRDSAMYRCASSLEGAQGYNEQFFGPGTRLTVL.

A few counts support this clone. The V call is TRBV7-8, the J call TRBJ1-3, with 8 bases fitting TRBD1. The V gene's germline CDR1 is SGHVS and CDR2 FQNEAQ. V lost 5 bases, J lost 1 base, and 7 bases stayed unmatched. The CDR3 has 16 amino acids. CDR3 sequence: CASSPQGGTSGNTIYF. The DNA for the CDR3 is TGTGCCAGCAGCCCACAGGGGGGGACATCTGGAAACACCATATATTTT.

The chain links TRBV4-2 to TRBJ1-1; the D gene is possibly TRBD1 (6 bases). Trimming took off 0 bases at V and 6 bases at J, with 14 bases between the two ends. The CDR3 contains 15 residues. Germline CDR1 and CDR2: LGHNA and YNFKEQ. The CDR3 DNA follows: TGTGCCAGCAGCCAAGAAGGGGGGGCTTTGCCTGAAGCTTTCTTT. This codes for CASSQEGGALPEAFF.

CDR3 coding DNA: TGTGCCAGCAGCGCCGGGACAGGGATCTACGAGCAGTACTTC. Translation: CASSAGTGIYEQYF. The gene calls are TRBV7-3 and TRBJ2-7, with 9 bases fitting TRBD1. The CDR3 runs to 14 residues. Germline CDR1 and CDR2: SGHTA and FQGTGA. J lost 3 bases, V lost 5 bases, and 5 bases had no gene match.

The J gene is TRBJ1-1, the V gene TRBV4-3; 7 bases agree with TRBD1. This CDR3 region has 14 residues. Germline V gene data show CDR1 as LGHNA and CDR2 as YSLEER. V trimming: 4 bases; J trimming: 1 base; junction bases outside the gene matches: 3. The CDR3 spells CASSLHRGNTEAFF. The CDR3 DNA sequence: TGCGCCAGCAGCCTTCACAGGGGGAACACTGAAGCTTTCTTT.

In its sample, this clone was seen a few times. The chain recombines TRBV7-8 with TRBJ2-7; TRBD1 agrees at 8 bases. The length of the CDR3 is 14 residues. The J segment lost 2 bases and the V segment lost 1 base, leaving 1 base of the junction unmatched. Per germline, CDR1 SGHVS and CDR2 FQNEAQ. DNA for the CDR3: TGTGCCAGCAGCTTAGGGACAGGGACCTACGAGCAGTACTTC. Amino acid sequence: CASSLGTGTYEQYF. Using reference TRBV7-8 and TRBJ2-7 for the parts outside the CDR3, the full variable domain is GAGVSQSPRYKVAKRGQDVALRCDPISGHVSLFWYQQALGQGPEFLTYFQNEAQLDKSGLPSDRFFAERPEGSVSTLKIQRTQQEDSAVYLCASSLGTGTYEQYFGPGTRLTVT.

The chain couples TRBV20-1 to TRBJ1-2; the D is unclear. The CDR3 loop spans 11 amino acids. Trimming cost V 5 bases and J 2 bases, with 6 bases left between them. CDR1 and CDR2 from the germline V gene are DFQATT and SNEGSKA (reference sequence). In DNA form, the CDR3 reads TGCAGTGCTCTCGGGAACTATGGCTACACCTTC. Amino acid sequence: CSALGNYGYTF.

This clone was seen a handful of times. The CDR3 region has the DNA TGTGCCAGCTCCCCCACTCAGAGGCCGAACACTGAAGCTTTCTTT. Translation: CASSPTQRPNTEAFF. This chain joins TRBV18 and TRBJ1-1; D remains ambiguous. The CDR3 has 15 residues. CDR1 is KGHSH, CDR2 LQKENI, per germline. The V and J ends lost 6 bases and 1 base respectively, with 15 bases between them.

This chain uses TRBV5-1 with TRBJ2-3, with TRBD2 as a possible D gene (7 bases). Trimming took 0 bases from V and 0 from J, leaving 11 bases between them. Germline assignment: CDR1 SGHRS and CDR2 YFSETQ. This CDR3 spans 16 amino acids. The CDR3 loop reads CASSLEGGSSTDTQYF. The CDR3 bases are TGCGCCAGCAGCTTGGAGGGGGGGTCTAGCACAGATACGCAGTATTTT.

J is TRBJ2-5 and V is TRBV5-1, with D perhaps TRBD2 (6 bases). V was pared by 4 bases and J by 2 bases, with 18 bases between. CDR3 length: 16 residues. Germline V lookup: CDR1 SGHRS, CDR2 YFSETQ. The CDR3 DNA is TGCGCCAGCAGCCCCGGACTATACGCCGTTCAAGAGACCCAGTACTTC. This gives the protein CASSPGLYAVQETQYF.

This chain joins TRBV11-2 and TRBJ2-2; TRBD1 aligns across 12 bases. The CDR3 consists of 15 residues. The V segment lost 5 bases and the J segment 5 bases; nucleotides outside the gene matches: 3. In germline, CDR1 is SGHAT, CDR2 FQNNGV. The CDR3 protein is CASSGTGGSTGELFF. DNA for the CDR3: TGTGCCAGCAGCGGGACAGGGGGCTCTACCGGGGAGCTGTTTTTT.

The CDR3 region is CASSPPDRATNEKLFF. For the CDR3, the DNA is TGTGCCAGCTCACCACCGGACAGGGCAACTAATGAAAAACTGTTTTTT. The genes are TRBV18 and TRBJ1-4, with 8 positions matching TRBD1. The CDR3 runs 16 residues. V was pared by 0 bases and J by 0 bases, with 0 bases of the junction left unmatched. Germline CDR1 is KGHSH and CDR2 is LQKENI.